The source of this T cell receptor (beta chain) is a study of T-cell reconstitution after alpha-beta-depleted transplantation in children. Findings of the study overall: Two months or so post-transplant, alpha-beta T cells reportedly derived from several hundred expanded graft clones. The authors attributed T-cell counts and diversity one year after transplant mostly to newly produced T cells.

TCRbeta library construction was performed incorporating unique molecular identifiers. TCRdb re-called the PCR reads through MiXCR, storing one row per CDR3 protein. The repertoire has almost 500,000 distinct CDR3 sequences, about 10% of them found once; the top ten carry about 2%. This clonotype was detected ten times or more. The antigen remains undetermined. Trimming pared 0 bases from V and 5 bases from J, leaving 12 bases between. The CDR3 consists of 14 residues. CDR1 and CDR2 from the germline V gene are DFQATT and SNEGSKA (reference sequence). This chain uses TRBV20-1 with TRBJ2-3; TRBD2 might be the D (6 bases). The sequenced sample was PBMCs, obtained before TCRalphabeta/CD19-depleted stem cell transplant. This sequence was found in a child aged 2 to 9 with inherited bone marrow failure, due to receive a stem cell transplant. The CDR3 DNA reads as TGCAGTGCTAGAGAGGGAGGACCGGGAGATACGCAGTATTTT. It translates to CSAREGGPGDTQYF.